A selection of T cell receptor beta chains follows, all from one sample in a study of beta chain features in type 1 diabetes. Here immunoSEQ multiplex PCR was the method, and the copy in TCRdb shows in-frame clones only, minus some. The sample lists roughly 290,000 clones; approximately 15% were seen once. Sequencing used naive CD4+ T cells from blood. These receptors all come from a man between 18 and 35 years old with type 1 diabetes. Each CDR3 is given with its conserved first and last residue. The D gene is left open where the match is weak. The listing skips clone size in some rows; elsewhere it reads once, few, many or a size class.

d_call,j_call,clone_size,v_call,cdr3_aa,cdr3_nt
TRBD1,TRBJ1-1,few,TRBV28,CASSPRGHTEAFF,TGTGCCAGCAGCCCCAGGGGGCACACTGAAGCTTTCTTT
TRBD2,TRBJ2-1,few,TRBV2,CASSGAGGPGDEQFF,TGTGCCAGCAGTGGAGCGGGAGGGCCAGGGGATGAGCAGTTCTTC
-,TRBJ1-6,-,TRBV19,CASSTTTNPGSPLHF,TGTGCCAGTAGTACGACAACCAATCCAGGTTCACCCCTCCACTTT
-,TRBJ1-3,-,TRBV7-2,CASSPHSLAGNTIYF,TGTGCCAGCAGCCCCCATTCTTTAGCTGGAAACACCATATATTTT
TRBD2,TRBJ2-3,-,TRBV18,CASSPPSGSTDTQYF,TGTGCCAGCTCACCTCCTAGCGGGAGCACAGATACGCAGTATTTT
-,TRBJ2-5,-,TRBV7-2,CASSLQGGGETQYF,TGTGCCAGCAGCTTACAGGGAGGGGGGGAGACCCAGTACTTC
TRBD1,TRBJ2-7,few,TRBV5-1,CASSLGTGGNYEQYF,TGCGCCAGCAGCTTGGGGACAGGGGGCAACTACGAGCAGTACTTC
-,TRBJ1-6,few,TRBV30,CAWSGLAAPNSPLHF,TGTGCCTGGAGTGGTCTCGCCGCGCCTAATTCACCCCTCCACTTT
-,TRBJ1-1,few,TRBV7-9,CASRVNTEAFF,TGTGCCAGCCGGGTGAACACTGAAGCTTTCTTT
-,TRBJ1-1,-,TRBV29-1,CSVHGRVNTEAFF,TGCAGCGTCCATGGGCGAGTGAACACTGAAGCTTTCTTT
-,TRBJ1-6,few,TRBV6-1,CASSESGASHHNSPLHF,TGTGCCAGCAGTGAATCCGGAGCATCACACCATAATTCACCCCTCCACTTT
TRBD1,TRBJ1-1,few,TRBV5-6,CASSLVTGFTMNTEAFF,TGTGCCAGCAGCTTGGTGACAGGGTTCACCATGAACACTGAAGCTTTCTTT
-,TRBJ1-2,-,TRBV6-1,CASSAGFQGNYGYTF,TGTGCCAGCAGTGCGGGGTTCCAGGGGAACTATGGCTACACCTTC
-,TRBJ2-5,-,TRBV25-1,CASSLRGPGQETQYF,TGTGCCAGCAGTCTTAGGGGTCCCGGCCAAGAGACCCAGTACTTC
TRBD1,TRBJ1-2,few,TRBV4-3,CASSTHRDRLYGYTF,TGCGCCAGCAGCACACACCGGGACAGACTCTATGGCTACACCTTC
-,TRBJ2-5,-,TRBV11-2,CASSLSLASVQETQYF,TGTGCCAGCAGCTTAAGTTTGGCTAGCGTCCAAGAGACCCAGTACTTC
-,TRBJ1-5,-,TRBV18,CASSPLGAGSNQPQHF,TGTGCCAGCTCACCATTAGGGGCAGGATCGAATCAGCCCCAGCATTTT
TRBD1,TRBJ1-2,-,TRBV5-1,CASSSPDPDRAGYTF,TGCGCCAGCAGCTCGCCGGACCCGGACAGGGCGGGCTACACCTTC
-,TRBJ1-2,few,TRBV2,CASRYTTGGYGYTF,TGTGCCAGCAGATATACGACGGGGGGCTATGGCTACACCTTC
-,TRBJ2-5,few,TRBV5-1,CASSVERGTMETQYF,TGCGCCAGCAGCGTCGAAAGGGGTACGATGGAGACCCAGTACTTC
-,TRBJ1-5,few,TRBV7-2,CASSSDRNQPQHF,TGTGCCAGCAGCTCCGACAGGAATCAGCCCCAGCATTTT